The next 29 T cell receptor beta chains were all read from a single sample in a study of cytomegalovirus exposure and HLA in healthy donors. Amplification used 60 Vbeta primers and 13 Jbeta primers. Sequencing used immunoSEQ multiplex PCR; TCRdb keeps in-frame clones, though not all of them. The table lists over 150,000 clones, 77% of them singletons, with 1.4% to 1.5% in the top ten. The source material was PBMCs. The receptors stem from a woman aged 30 to 39 in good health and CMV-seropositive.

The chain joins TRBV25-1 to TRBJ1-6, with a tentative D call TRBD1 (5 bases). V was shortened by 8 bases and J by 7 bases, with 21 bases between the two germline ends. Germline lookup yields CDR1 MGHDK and CDR2 SYGVNS. The CDR3 has 16 amino acids. The CDR3: CASGRGEGLSNSPLHF. The CDR3, as DNA: TGTGCCAGCGGCAGAGGGGAGGGATTGTCCAATTCACCCCTCCACTTT.

V is TRBV19 and J is TRBJ2-5; 8 nucleotides line up with TRBD1. V was pared by 5 bases and J by 5 bases, with 13 bases of the junction left unmatched. There are 16 residues in the CDR3. Per the germline V gene, CDR1 is LNHDA and CDR2 is SQIVND (reference sequence). Here the CDR3 reads CASSDRLRGRGETQYF. The CDR3 nucleotides are TGTGCCAGTAGTGATAGGCTCAGGGGGCGCGGGGAGACCCAGTACTTC.

This chain connects TRBV7-8 to TRBJ2-7, with D perhaps TRBD2 (6 bases). Germline CDR1 and CDR2: SGHVS and FQNEAQ. The CDR3 spans 16 residues. Trimming pared 3 bases from V and 2 bases from J, leaving 17 bases between. The CDR3 reads CASSLGRTGDPYEQYF. CDR3 sequence (DNA): TGTGCCAGCAGCTTGGGGCGGACGGGAGACCCCTACGAGCAGTACTTC.

The rearrangement joins TRBV27 to TRBJ1-5; a possible D gene is TRBD1 (6 bases). The ends were cut back, 3 bases at V and 7 bases at J, with 19 bases in the middle. Germline CDR1 is MNHEY and CDR2 is SMNVEV (reference sequence). CDR3 length: 16 residues. Here the CDR3 reads CASSFLLLGARQPQHF. The CDR3 nucleotides read TGTGCCAGCAGTTTCCTCCTGCTGGGGGCGAGGCAGCCCCAGCATTTT.

This clone turned up a few times. The gene calls are TRBV15 and TRBJ2-5; possible D gene TRBD2, 6 bases. Germline V gene data show CDR1 as LNHNV and CDR2 as YYDKDF (reference sequence). The CDR3 has 14 residues. V shed 1 base and J shed 5 bases, with 11 bases lying between them. The CDR3 sequence is CATSRAGETETQYF. CDR3 nucleotide sequence: TGTGCCACCAGCAGAGCGGGAGAGACGGAGACCCAGTACTTC.

This clone was detected only once. CDR3 nucleotides: TGTGCCAGCAGTTACCCCGGGACAGGGGGTGACGAGCAGTACTTC. It yields the protein CASSYPGTGGDEQYF. This chain uses TRBV6-6 with TRBJ2-7; TRBD1 matches 11 bases. The CDR3 covers 15 residues. With V trimmed by 2 bases and J by 5 bases, 5 bases remained unmatched. CDR1 MNHNY and CDR2 SVGAGI come from the germline V gene (reference sequence).

The chain recombines TRBV11-3 with TRBJ2-3, with TRBD1 matching over 7 bases. The CDR3 runs to 16 residues. V dropped 3 bases and J dropped 0; count of bases not matched to a gene: 6. Germline-derived CDR1 and CDR2 are SGHNT and YENEEA. The CDR3 loop is CASSFRTGASTDTQYF. The CDR3 bases are TGTGCCAGCAGCTTCAGGACAGGCGCTAGCACAGATACGCAGTATTTT.

The chain is built from TRBV7-2 and TRBJ2-1; D remains ambiguous. V lost 6 bases and J lost 0, with 12 bases in between. Germline V CDR1 and CDR2: SGHTA, FQGNSA. The CDR3 has 15 amino acids. The chain's CDR3 is CASSYPPSSYNEQFF. CDR3 bases: TGTGCCAGCAGTTACCCCCCTAGCTCCTACAATGAGCAGTTCTTC.

The chain recombines TRBV9 with TRBJ2-1; the match to TRBD1 covers 8 bases. The CDR3 has 14 amino acids. Germline values: CDR1 SGDLS, CDR2 YYNGEE. V trimming: 4 bases; J trimming: 8 bases; junction bases outside the gene matches: 8. The CDR3 coding sequence is TGTGCCAGCAGCCCGGGGCAGGGGGCATATGAGCAGTTCTTC. Translating it yields CASSPGQGAYEQFF. Full variable domain (rest looked up from reference TRBV9 and TRBJ2-1): DSGVTQTPKHLITATGQRVTLRCSPRSGDLSVYWYQQSLDQGLQFLIQYYNGEERAKGNILERFSAQQFPDLHSELNLSSLELGDSALYFCASSPGQGAYEQFFGPGTRLTVL.

V is TRBV4-2 and J is TRBJ1-3; D remains unclear. The CDR3 covers 17 residues. V was trimmed by 0 bases and J by 0 bases, leaving 12 bases between them. Germline V gene data show CDR1 as LGHNA and CDR2 as YNFKEQ. The CDR3 loop reads CASSQDFGDSSGNTIYF. Here the CDR3 DNA reads TGTGCCAGCAGCCAAGATTTCGGAGATAGCTCTGGAAACACCATATATTTT.

The table lists this clone with a few counts. The CDR3 reads CASSSDRGFQETQYF. CDR3 DNA: TGTGCCAGCAGCTCGGACAGGGGGTTTCAAGAGACCCAGTACTTC. The gene calls are TRBV27 and TRBJ2-5; 10 nucleotides match TRBD1. CDR1 is MNHEY, CDR2 SMNVEV, per germline (reference sequence). V gave up 6 bases and J gave up 2 bases; unmatched junction bases: 6. The CDR3 spans 15 residues.

The J gene is TRBJ2-3, the V gene TRBV11-2, with 11 bases that match TRBD2. The CDR3 is 14 amino acids. Germline CDR1 and CDR2: SGHAT and FQNNGV. Trimming removed 4 bases from V and 8 bases from J; junction bases left unmatched: 5. The chain's CDR3 is CASSSLAGARTQYF. The CDR3 DNA reads as TGTGCCAGCAGCTCACTAGCGGGAGCCCGTACGCAGTATTTT.

This chain links TRBV5-1 with TRBJ2-2; 7 bases match TRBD1. Per the germline V gene, CDR1 is SGHRS and CDR2 is YFSETQ. The CDR3 runs to 14 residues. V trimming: 3 bases; J trimming: 5 bases; junction bases outside the gene matches: 4. CDR3 sequence: CASSWGQKTGELFF. The DNA of the CDR3 is TGCGCCAGCAGCTGGGGACAGAAGACCGGGGAGCTGTTTTTT.

The chain uses TRBV21-1 and TRBJ1-2; the DNA was not compared with TRBD1, the D call given in the table. TRBV21-1 constitutes a pseudogene. The CDR3 is 15 amino acids. The CDR3 coding sequence is TGTGCCAGCAGGATACCGGGACAGGGAGCATATGGCTACACCTTC. Amino acid sequence: CASRIPGQGAYGYTF.

This chain uses TRBV11-2 with TRBJ2-7; D is ambiguous. Germline V CDR1 and CDR2: SGHAT, FQNNGV. CDR3 length: 12 residues. The germline V and J ends were trimmed by 5 bases and 3 bases, with 8 bases remaining between them. CDR3 residues: CASSLTDYEQYF. The CDR3 DNA reads as TGTGCCAGCAGCCTAACCGACTACGAGCAGTACTTC.

This chain joins TRBV5-1 and TRBJ2-3; D possibly corresponds to TRBD2 (7 bases). Germline-derived CDR1 and CDR2 are SGHRS and YFSETQ. V was shortened by 1 base and J by 0 bases, with 12 bases between the two germline ends. The CDR3 is 16 residues long. CDR3 nucleotide sequence: TGCGCCAGCAGCTTGTGGGGGGGCACTAGCACAGATACGCAGTATTTT. Translating gives CASSLWGGTSTDTQYF.

This clone was found a few times. The genes are TRBV9 and TRBJ2-7, with a weak D call TRBD2 (6 bases). With 0 bases removed from V and 3 bases from J, the gap between germline ends came to 13 bases. This CDR3 is built from 15 residues. The germline V gene has CDR1 SGDLS and CDR2 YYNGEE. The chain's CDR3 is CASSVDGGVNYEQYF. In DNA form, the CDR3 reads TGTGCCAGCAGCGTAGATGGAGGGGTTAACTACGAGCAGTACTTC.

The V call is TRBV6-1, the J call TRBJ1-3, with 11 bases lining up with TRBD1. Per germline, CDR1 MNHNS and CDR2 SASEGT. Trimming at V came to 8 bases and at J to 9 bases, leaving 6 bases not matched to a gene. There are 13 residues in the CDR3. CDR3 in amino acids: CASRWDRGGTIYF. The CDR3 nucleotides read TGTGCCAGCCGTTGGGACAGGGGGGGCACCATATATTTT.

The gene calls are TRBV7-3 and TRBJ2-5, with 7 bases that match TRBD2. The J call is uncertain, as TRBJ2-7 better fits the DNA end. This CDR3 is built from 15 residues. Looked up from germline, CDR1 is SGHTA and CDR2 is FQGTGA. The chain's CDR3 is CASSLSGGGAYEQYF. In DNA form, the CDR3 reads TGTGCCAGCAGCTTGTCGGGAGGAGGGGCCTACGAGCAGTACTTC.

This chain joins TRBV30 and TRBJ2-7; 14 bases align to TRBD2. Germline CDR1 reads GTSNPN; CDR2 reads SVGIG (reference sequence). This CDR3 is built from 14 residues. The V gene end was trimmed by 3 bases and the J gene end by 3 bases; junction bases not matched to a gene: 1. CDR3 protein: CAWRTSGGVYEQYF. The CDR3 DNA is TGTGCCTGGAGGACTAGCGGGGGGGTCTACGAGCAGTACTTC. Using reference TRBV30 and TRBJ2-7 for the parts outside the CDR3, the full variable domain is SQTIHQWPATLVQPVGSPLSLECTVEGTSNPNLYWYRQAAGRGLQLLFYSVGIGQISSEVPQNLSASRPQDRQFILSSKKLLLSDSGFYLCAWRTSGGVYEQYFGPGTRLTVT.

The chain joins TRBV5-1 to TRBJ2-7, with a possible D match to TRBD2 (6 bases). CDR1 SGHRS and CDR2 YFSETQ come from the germline V gene. V was clipped by 1 base and J by 6 bases, with 17 bases between them. This CDR3 has 15 residues. CDR3 in amino acids: CASSLLPGEGTEQYF. As DNA, the CDR3 is TGCGCCAGCAGCTTGCTTCCGGGAGAAGGGACCGAGCAGTACTTC.

The rearrangement links TRBV18 to TRBJ1-2; D uncertain. Germline V CDR1 and CDR2: KGHSH, LQKENI. The CDR3 is 14 amino acids. The V end was cut by 0 bases, the J end by 4 bases, with 9 bases between. Here the CDR3 reads CASSPPNRFYGYTF. The CDR3 region has the DNA TGTGCCAGCTCACCACCGAACAGATTCTATGGCTACACCTTC.

This chain connects TRBV4-3 to TRBJ2-3; 13 bases map to TRBD2. Germline assignment: CDR1 LGHNA and CDR2 YSLEER. V lost 4 bases to trimming and J lost 6 bases; unmatched junction nucleotides: 4. The CDR3 length is 15 residues. The chain's CDR3 is CASSPGTSGTDTQYF. CDR3 coding DNA: TGCGCCAGCAGCCCCGGGACTAGCGGGACGGATACGCAGTATTTT.

This clone was seen only once. The chain is built from TRBV7-2 and TRBJ2-2; D gene ambiguous. Germline CDR1 reads SGHTA; CDR2 reads FQGNSA. The CDR3 extends over 14 amino acids. V shed 5 bases and J shed 4 bases, with 11 bases lying between them. The CDR3 here is CASSPLLVTGELFF. The CDR3 DNA sequence: TGTGCCAGCAGCCCGCTGCTAGTCACCGGGGAGCTGTTTTTT.

This chain joins TRBV18 and TRBJ1-1; D unresolved. V lost 3 bases to trimming and J lost 1 base, with 15 bases between them. The CDR3 consists of 16 residues. The germline CDR1 and CDR2 sequences are KGHSH and LQKENI. The CDR3: CASSPSRVGANTEAFF. The CDR3 DNA sequence: TGTGCCAGCTCACCCTCCCGGGTGGGAGCGAACACTGAAGCTTTCTTT.

The rearrangement uses TRBV2 and TRBJ1-1, with TRBD1 matching 7 bases. From germline, CDR1 is SNHLY and CDR2 FYNNEI. The CDR3 runs 15 residues. Unmatched junction bases numbered 7, after V lost 2 bases and J lost 4 bases. This chain's CDR3 is CASSELQGKGTEAFF. The CDR3 region has the DNA TGTGCCAGCAGTGAATTACAGGGGAAGGGCACTGAAGCTTTCTTT.

This chain's CDR3 is CASSPRPSGLAGREEQYF. The DNA of the CDR3 is TGTGCCAGTAGTCCAAGGCCAAGTGGGCTAGCGGGAAGGGAAGAGCAGTACTTC. The gene calls are TRBV19 and TRBJ2-7, with 9 bases aligning to TRBD2. Germline CDR1 is LNHDA and CDR2 is SQIVND (reference sequence). The CDR3 loop spans 18 amino acids. J was trimmed by 7 bases and V by 5 bases; bases with no gene match: 21.

This clone occurred once. The chain uses TRBV28 and TRBJ2-7; D is undetermined. V lost 4 bases and J 3 bases, leaving 4 bases between the germline ends. The germline CDR1 and CDR2 sequences are MDHEN and SYDVKM. The CDR3 sequence is 11 residues long. The DNA for the CDR3 is TGTGCCAGCAGTTCCTTCTACGAGCAGTACTTC. It translates to CASSSFYEQYF.

This clone was counted ten times or more. The chain is built from TRBV18 and TRBJ2-7, with 7 bases fitting TRBD2. There are 14 residues in the CDR3. CDR1 is KGHSH, CDR2 LQKENI, per germline. The trim removed 5 bases at V and 1 base at J, leaving 5 bases unmatched. This CDR3 reads CASSGGVGSYEQYF. CDR3 coding DNA: TGTGCCAGCTCAGGGGGGGTAGGTTCCTACGAGCAGTACTTC.